This T cell receptor beta chain was recovered during a study of T cells in Graves' hyperthyroidism and ophthalmopathy (dated by TCRdb to the late 2010s). In the study overall: Peripheral blood samples were taken at initial diagnosis, before any treatment was given. Following sampling, methimazole starting at 30 mg daily was given to hyperthyroidism patients, and high-dose intravenous methylprednisolone was given to ophthalmopathy patients. According to the paper, TCR Vbeta CDR3 sequencing was carried out on roughly 130 peripheral blood samples, which came from 40 to 45 ophthalmopathy, some 73 hyperthyroidism and roughly 17 progressor patients. Prospective prediction of ophthalmopathy was tested in an independent validation cohort of fewer than 20 hyperthyroidism patients and 17 patients who later progressed to ophthalmopathy. The roughly 94 discovery patients were randomly split 7:3 into training and test sets. In addition, the study compared T-cell repertoires in thyroid tissue and in blood from about six Graves' hyperthyroidism patients. To identify distinguishing TCR V-J signatures, a discovery cohort of 90 to 100 patients was used, comprising some 45 with Graves' ophthalmopathy and some 60 with stable Graves' hyperthyroidism. Summary of the overall study and its limitations: During validation, the model predicted progression to ophthalmopathy a median of around six months ahead of onset, with around 71% sensitivity and under 85% specificity. Sample size was not statistically predetermined, and blinding of investigators to group allocation was not performed. A model built on a 13 V-J signature distinguished ophthalmopathy from stable hyperthyroidism, reaching over 85% sensitivity and around 81% specificity in cross-validation and 80%/75% in testing. Most expanded thyroid clonotypes (frequency above 0.001) were also detected in blood, suggesting blood repertoires may reflect thyroid immune responses.

The TCR beta CDR3 regions were amplified from RNA transcripts. A first-round RT-PCR of the TCR CDR3 used the HTBI primer set with the Qiagen OneStep RT-PCR kit. The libraries were constructed in a second round of multiplex PCR and then size-selected and purified. Sequencing of the libraries was done on an Illumina HiSeq2000 using paired-end 100 bp reads. In the paper's pipeline: SOAPnuke was used to process the raw data, with reads discarded if the reads contained adapters or uncalled bases, had a mean Phred below 15, or lacked an exact constant-primer or identifier match. COPE v1.2.5 was used to merge high-quality paired reads, and clonotypes were defined as unique nucleotide sequences. Clonotypes were aligned to IMGT TRBV, TRBD and TRBJ reference segments using MiTCR v1.1. Analysis was restricted to V-J combinations with a frequency above 0.0001, which covered roughly 99% of repertoires. A TCS score was defined as the ratio of F50 (clonal expansion) to E x V (chaos), with BLOSUM62-based TCRdist applied between CDR3 peptides within each V-J. Welch's t-statistics and random forest reduced roughly 540 V-J features to 13, which were used in a naive Bayes classifier (R e1071). TCRdb reprocessed the public reads (quality trimming at Q25 with fastp, clone calling with MiXCR) and kept in-frame beta chains. Here each entry gathers all rows of one CDR3 protein and keeps the most common genes and DNA. Clone size and V and J calls follow TCRdb, not the original study. The sample includes hundreds of thousands of distinct CDR3 sequences, with about 20% observed a single time. The ten most abundant clones make up about 50% of the sample.

Trimming at the junction amounts to 3 bases on V and 6 bases on J, and the germline ends lie 18 bases apart. The CDR3 sequence holds 15 residues, the cysteine and phenylalanine included. CDR3 DNA only is kept here, 45 bases in frame from base 1. Via the germline V gene, CDR1 is ENHRY and CDR2 SYGVKD. Ophthalmopathy patients had moderately to severely active disease, with a Clinical Activity Score of 3 or more, a NOSPECS grade of 4 or more, and a disease duration of less than 3 months. Any patient with an uncontrolled infection, another autoimmune disease, pregnancy or lactation was excluded. Clinical symptoms, serum thyroxine and TRAb, thyroid ultrasound, and orbital computed tomography formed the basis for the diagnoses. PBMCs were isolated from around 10 ml of fresh peripheral blood by Ficoll-Paque density gradient centrifugation. Trizol reagent was used to extract total RNA, and RNA quality was then checked on an Agilent 2100 Bioanalyzer.

As concerns this clonotype: Its antigen remains undetermined. Per-base quality was not reported, and no clone a single base away is much larger than it.

The chain is encoded by TRBV10-3 joined to TRBJ2-7, with no confidently assigned D gene. The clonotype was recovered from a man aged 40-49 years with Graves' ophthalmopathy. The sample consisted of blood. The DNA sequence is given as TGTGCCATCAGTGATGCGGTAGGGCCTATGGTCGAGCAGTACTTC. The encoded protein is CAISDAVGPMVEQYF.